This T cell receptor (beta chain) was documented in a study of blood T cell repertoires in COVID-19. Overall study context: Nucleic acid was either cDNA or gDNA, and it came from T cells, B-cell-depleted T cells, or PBMCs.

TCRdb's copy holds only in-frame clones and misses some; the assay was immunoSEQ multiplex PCR. There are 100,000 to 150,000 clones in the sample; around nine tenths occur only once, and around 4.2% lies in the top ten. Recruited during active infection, patients (from Seattle) were subsequently followed longitudinally. Sequencing was done on a sample of peripheral blood. This clonotype was sampled from a man aged 60-69 years with COVID-19, enrolled during active disease.

The CDR3 sequence: CASSQGNGQGVNEKLFF. For the CDR3, the DNA is TGTGCCAGCAGCCAAGGAAACGGACAGGGGGTTAATGAAAAACTGTTTTTT. The chain employs TRBV4-2 and TRBJ1-4, with 10 bases matching TRBD1. CDR1 and CDR2 from the germline V gene are LGHNA and YNFKEQ. The CDR3 spans 17 residues. The V segment lost 1 base and the J segment 4 bases; nucleotides outside the gene matches: 6.